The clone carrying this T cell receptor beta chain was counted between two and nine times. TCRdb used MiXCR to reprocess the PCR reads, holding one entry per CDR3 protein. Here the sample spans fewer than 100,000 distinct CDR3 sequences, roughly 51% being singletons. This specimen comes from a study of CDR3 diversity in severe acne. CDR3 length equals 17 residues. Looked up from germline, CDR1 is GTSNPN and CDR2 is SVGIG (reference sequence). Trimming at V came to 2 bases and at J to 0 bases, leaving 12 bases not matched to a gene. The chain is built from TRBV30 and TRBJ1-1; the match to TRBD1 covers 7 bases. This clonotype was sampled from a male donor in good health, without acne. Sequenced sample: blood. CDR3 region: CAWSLDRALTLNTEAFF. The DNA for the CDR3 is TGTGCCTGGAGTTTAGACAGGGCCCTTACCTTGAACACTGAAGCTTTCTTT.